The 15 T cell receptor beta chains below come from one sample, sequenced in a study of T cell responses to AZD1222 COVID-19 vaccine. This table comes from immunoSEQ multiplex PCR, and its TCRdb copy is limited to in-frame clones, with some not included. This table holds some 100,000 clones, 80% to 95% found once. The specimen was peripheral blood, collected on day 0 of AZD1222 vaccination. These receptors originate from an adult in good health.

The CDR3 DNA is TGTGCCAGCAGTTTTGAATCCCAGAGGACCATATATTTT. Translated, it gives CASSFESQRTIYF. V usage is TRBV28 and J usage is TRBJ1-3, with D unresolved. Trimming left V 3 bases short and J 10 bases short, with 13 bases between. CDR1 is MDHEN, CDR2 SYDVKM, per germline. The CDR3 loop spans 13 amino acids.

The chain is built from TRBV7-8 and TRBJ1-5; perhaps TRBD1 as D (6 bases). CDR1 and CDR2 from the germline V gene are SGHVS and FQNEAQ. V lost 5 bases and J 3 bases, leaving 11 bases between the germline ends. The CDR3 spans 14 residues. CDR3 nucleotides: TGTGCCAGCAGCGCCGGGGGCTACAATCAGCCCCAGCATTTT. Its protein is CASSAGGYNQPQHF.

The chain has TRBV2 and TRBJ2-7; D may be TRBD1 (5 bases). V was cut by 4 bases and J by 3 bases, with 10 bases left in between. This CDR3 has 13 amino acids. Germline CDR1 SNHLY, CDR2 FYNNEI. CDR3 protein: CASSVDSDYEQYF. The CDR3, as DNA: TGTGCCAGCAGTGTTGACAGCGACTACGAGCAGTACTTC.

In this sample, this clone turned up once. The chain combines TRBV11-2 with TRBJ1-4; the D is unclear. CDR1 SGHAT and CDR2 FQNNGV come from the germline V gene. V was shortened by 5 bases and J by 0 bases, with 7 bases between the two germline ends. The CDR3 spans 14 residues. CDR3 DNA: TGTGCCAGCAGCCAAAGTGCAACTAATGAAAAACTGTTTTTT. Protein sequence: CASSQSATNEKLFF.

This chain links TRBV10-3 with TRBJ2-3; 9 nucleotides match TRBD1. Germline CDR1 ENHRY, CDR2 SYGVKD. This CDR3 is 15 amino acids long. J was trimmed by 1 base and V by 1 base; bases with no gene match: 0. CDR3 in DNA: TGTGCCATCAGTGAGTGGGACAGGGGCACAGATACGCAGTATTTT. Translation: CAISEWDRGTDTQYF.

V gene TRBV28 combines with J gene TRBJ2-2; D unclear. The germline CDR1 and CDR2 sequences are MDHEN and SYDVKM. The V end lost 4 bases, the J end lost 6 bases, and 9 bases lay between the germline ends. The CDR3 is 13 residues long. Written as DNA, the CDR3 is TGTGCCAGCAGTTCAGACGGACCCGGGGAGCTGTTTTTT. It encodes CASSSDGPGELFF.

The chain is built from TRBV15 and TRBJ1-4, with 9 bases aligning to TRBD1. The germline V gene encodes CDR1 LNHNV and CDR2 YYDKDF (reference sequence). V was clipped by 3 bases and J by 8 bases; unmatched bases: 4. The CDR3 length is 14 residues. The CDR3 nucleotides read TGTGCCACCAGCAGGGACAGGGGAAGAGAAAAACTGTTTTTT. It specifies CATSRDRGREKLFF.

This rearrangement joins TRBV30 to TRBJ1-2; 7 bases are a match to TRBD1. Unmatched junction bases numbered 1, after V lost 4 bases and J lost 2 bases. The CDR3 has 12 residues. Per germline, CDR1 GTSNPN and CDR2 SVGIG (reference sequence). The CDR3 region is CAWTTGNYGYTF. In nucleotides, the CDR3 is TGTGCCTGGACGACAGGGAACTATGGCTACACCTTC. The full variable domain, in which reference TRBV30 and TRBJ1-2 provide the parts outside the CDR3, is SQTIHQWPATLVQPVGSPLSLECTVEGTSNPNLYWYRQAAGRGLQLLFYSVGIGQISSEVPQNLSASRPQDRQFILSSKKLLLSDSGFYLCAWTTGNYGYTFGSGTRLTVV.

The rearrangement links TRBV5-6 to TRBJ1-2, with D perhaps TRBD1 (6 bases). Trimming shortened V by 4 bases and J by 4 bases, and 11 bases separated the two germline ends. There are 13 residues in the CDR3. Looked up from germline, CDR1 is SGHDT and CDR2 is YYEEEE. The CDR3 DNA is TGTGCCAGCAGCCCTGGACAGAGCTATGGCTACACCTTC. Translation gives CASSPGQSYGYTF.

The rearrangement joins TRBV7-7 to TRBJ2-5; TRBD1 agrees at 7 bases. Germline assignment: CDR1 SSHAT and CDR2 FNYEAQ (reference sequence). This CDR3 has 15 residues. With 1 base clipped from V and 2 bases from J, the junction kept 4 bases outside the gene matches. For the CDR3, the DNA is TGTGCCAGCAGCTTAGAGGGCAGGGGGCAAGAGACCCAGTACTTC. Amino acid sequence: CASSLEGRGQETQYF.

The chain uses TRBV28 and TRBJ2-7, with TRBD1 matching 8 bases. This CDR3 is built from 16 residues. With V trimmed by 6 bases and J by 5 bases, 15 bases remained unmatched. Germline V CDR1 and CDR2: MDHEN, SYDVKM. The CDR3 here is CASSPPMTGVVHEQYF. DNA of the CDR3: TGTGCCAGCAGCCCCCCCATGACAGGGGTGGTCCACGAGCAGTACTTC.

The chain is built from TRBV28 and TRBJ1-2, with D maybe TRBD1 (6 bases). The germline V gene encodes CDR1 MDHEN and CDR2 SYDVKM. This CDR3 region has 13 residues. Between the trimmed V and J ends, which lost 5 bases and 8 bases, there was a span of 15 bases. CDR3: CASSDAYRVGYTF. The CDR3 DNA is TGTGCCAGCAGTGACGCCTACAGGGTAGGCTACACCTTC.

This clone was recorded once. The rearrangement links TRBV28 to TRBJ1-5, with D possibly being TRBD1 (6 bases). Germline V gene sequence: CDR1 MDHEN, CDR2 SYDVKM. The CDR3 length is 15 residues. V was pared by 7 bases and J by 8 bases, with 21 bases between. The CDR3 DNA reads as TGTGCCAGCATCCCAGGGGCCGCAGGGTGGGAGCCCCAGCATTTT. Protein sequence: CASIPGAAGWEPQHF.

This clone was observed a single time. J is TRBJ1-5 and V is TRBV18, with D unclear. CDR1 and CDR2 from the germline V gene are KGHSH and LQKENI. V was pared by 2 bases and J by 0 bases, with 8 bases between. The CDR3 runs to 15 residues. The CDR3 DNA reads TGTGCCAGCTCACCAAACCCGAATAGCAATCAGCCCCAGCATTTT. Amino acid sequence: CASSPNPNSNQPQHF.

The chain has TRBV7-6 and TRBJ2-2; D possibly corresponds to TRBD1 (6 bases). The CDR3 extends over 15 amino acids. CDR1 and CDR2 (germline): SGHVS, FNYEAQ. V dropped 1 base and J dropped 4 bases, with 10 bases sitting between them. CDR3 bases: TGTGCCAGCAGCTTAGACAGGGTCGGCACCGGGGAGCTGTTTTTT. This gives the protein CASSLDRVGTGELFF. Variable domain in full (rest from reference TRBV7-6 and TRBJ2-2): GAGVSQSPRYKVTKRGQDVALRCDPISGHVSLYWYRQALGQGPEFLTYFNYEAQQDKSGLPNDRFSAERPEGSISTLTIQRTEQRDSAMYRCASSLDRVGTGELFFGEGSRLTVL.